These 2 T cell receptor beta chains came from one sample sequenced in a study of CD8+CD57+ T cells in acquired aplastic anemia. TCR beta VDJ and CDR3 profiles were obtained from a genomic DNA template. TCRdb independently ran MiXCR on the reads; one entry per CDR3 protein. The sample has hundreds of thousands of distinct CDR3 sequences, under 80% seen once. The sequenced sample consisted of sorted CD4+, CD8+, or CD8+CD57+ T cells (not recorded which) from PBMCs. The receptors here all came from a human donor in good health, serving as a control.

This chain joins TRBV12-3 or TRBV12-4 and TRBJ2-3; a weak D match, TRBD1 (6 bases). Trimming shortened V by 3 bases and J by 6 bases, and 13 bases separated the two germline ends. CDR3 length: 14 residues. The CDR3: CASSLTGPRDTQYF. In DNA, the CDR3 is TGTGCCAGCAGTTTGACAGGACCTCGGGATACGCAGTATTTT.

This clonotype was seen a single time. Sequence at one end of the junction differs from germline and may be a read error. The chain links TRBV5-1 to TRBJ2-7; D remains unclear. The CDR3 runs to 14 residues. Germline V gene sequence: CDR1 SGHRS, CDR2 YFSETQ. The CDR3 sequence: CASSQGKGSPEQYF. CDR3 in DNA: TGTGCCAGCAGCCAAGGAAAGGGCTCACCCGAGCAGTACTTC.